These 8 T cell receptor beta chains originate from one sample sequenced in a study of memory CD4+ T cells and cytomegalovirus serostatus. The sort gate was single viable CD3+CD4+CD8-CD45RO+ cells for memory CD4+ T cells. TCRdb keeps only in-frame clones here, not all; method: immunoSEQ multiplex PCR. The repertoire holds approximately 40,000 clones, 70% to 80% seen once, with approximately 6.5% in the top ten. Sample: memory CD4+ T cells from blood. Receptors originate from an adult in good health and CMV-seronegative.

This clone was counted a few times. V is TRBV4-1 and J is TRBJ1-1; D is uncertain. Trimming cost V 0 bases and J 1 base, with 12 bases left between them. This CDR3 is 16 amino acids long. Germline V gives CDR1 MGHRA, CDR2 YSYEKL. CDR3: CASSQDIYTENTEAFF. CDR3 nucleotide sequence: TGCGCCAGCAGCCAAGATATTTACACAGAGAACACTGAAGCTTTCTTT.

This clone was found once. The chain has TRBV27 and TRBJ1-5; D perhaps matches TRBD1 (5 bases). V lost 3 bases and J 0 bases, leaving 9 bases between the germline ends. Germline assignment: CDR1 MNHEY and CDR2 SMNVEV (reference sequence). The CDR3 runs to 15 residues. The chain's CDR3 is CASSLRGDSNQPQHF. Here the CDR3 DNA reads TGTGCCAGCAGTTTGAGGGGAGATAGCAATCAGCCCCAGCATTTT.

The rearrangement joins TRBV28 to TRBJ2-7, with 8 bases aligning to TRBD2. The CDR3 length is 16 residues. V lost 6 bases to trimming and J lost 1 base; unmatched junction nucleotides: 11. CDR1 is MDHEN, CDR2 SYDVKM, per germline. CDR3 DNA sequence: TGTGCCAGCAGCCCCGGGGGGGCTGGCAATTCCTACGAGCAGTACTTC. As protein: CASSPGGAGNSYEQYF.

The table lists this clone with a few counts. Other DNA sequences within the sample encode an identical CDR3. The CDR3 protein is CASSLERNTEAFF. The CDR3 DNA is TGTGCCAGCAGCTTAGAACGGAACACTGAAGCTTTCTTT. J is TRBJ1-1 and V is TRBV11-2; D not resolved. Germline lookup yields CDR1 SGHAT and CDR2 FQNNGV. The ends were cut back, 0 bases at V and 1 base at J, with 3 bases in the middle. This CDR3 spans 13 amino acids.

This clone occurred a few times. This chain connects TRBV7-2 to TRBJ1-2; the D is unclear. CDR1 is SGHTA and CDR2 is FQGNSA in the germline V gene. The CDR3 runs 14 residues. V shed 5 bases and J shed 6 bases, with 16 bases lying between them. This CDR3 is CASSPTGGGNGYTF. The CDR3 DNA is TGTGCCAGCAGCCCTACGGGCGGCGGGAATGGCTACACCTTC.

The genes are TRBV27 and TRBJ2-2, with D uncertain. This CDR3 has 13 residues. The V gene lost 6 bases and the J gene lost 4 bases, with 9 bases spanning the gap. Per germline, CDR1 MNHEY and CDR2 SMNVEV (reference sequence). DNA of the CDR3: TGTGCCAGCAGATATCACGGCACCGGGGAGCTGTTTTTT. Protein: CASRYHGTGELFF.

The chain carries TRBV7-6 and TRBJ2-1; D is ambiguous. From germline, CDR1 is SGHVS and CDR2 FNYEAQ. Trimming pared 6 bases from V and 6 bases from J, leaving 15 bases between. This CDR3 contains 14 residues. CDR3 coding DNA: TGTGCCAGCAGTACGGAGTTCAATTCCAATGAGCAGTTCTTC. It translates to CASSTEFNSNEQFF. The variable domain in full, with the rest retrieved from reference TRBV7-6 and TRBJ2-1, is GAGVSQSPRYKVTKRGQDVALRCDPISGHVSLYWYRQALGQGPEFLTYFNYEAQQDKSGLPNDRFSAERPEGSISTLTIQRTEQRDSAMYRCASSTEFNSNEQFFGPGTRLTVL.

The chain has TRBV28 and TRBJ1-2, with D unresolved. CDR1 is MDHEN and CDR2 is SYDVKM in the germline V gene. This CDR3 has 15 residues. V was shortened by 5 bases and J by 3 bases, with 16 bases between the two germline ends. The CDR3 reads CASSPPEVRHYGYTF. CDR3 in DNA: TGTGCCAGCAGTCCGCCCGAGGTGAGACACTATGGCTACACCTTC.